A selection of T cell receptor beta chains follows, all from one sample in a study of CD8+CD57+ T cells in acquired aplastic anemia. TCRdb analysed the reads with MiXCR anew, one entry per CDR3 protein. The table lists about 180,000 distinct CDR3 sequences, 63% of them singletons. The sample comprised sorted CD4+, CD8+, or CD8+CD57+ T cells (not recorded which) from PBMCs. Receptors were obtained from a human donor with aplastic anemia. Both conserved end residues are part of each CDR3. Each record gives: J gene, clone size, V gene, D gene, CDR3 DNA, CDR3 protein. A D gene is named only where the DNA matches it firmly. Size is omitted from some rows. Given values are once, few, many or a class for expanded clones.

TRBJ2-3	.	TRBV2	.	TGTGCCAGCAGTGAGCCGGGTACGCAGTATTTT	CASSEPGTQYF
TRBJ2-5	.	TRBV12-3/TRBV12-4	.	TGTGCCAGCAGCCCAAGTGGATATGGCGAGACCCAGTACTTC	CASSPSGYGETQYF
TRBJ1-5	many	TRBV20-1	TRBD1	TGCAGTGCTAGGCAAGGGGGCGATCAGCCCCAGCATTTT	CSARQGGDQPQHF
TRBJ2-1	many	TRBV19	.	TGTGCCAGTAGTATAGGCAGGGGTCCCCAAGATGAGCAGTTCTTC	CASSIGRGPQDEQFF
TRBJ2-3	many	TRBV2	TRBD2	TGTGCCAGCAGTGGCGGGGGGTACACAGATACGCAGTATTTT	CASSGGGYTDTQYF
TRBJ1-3	.	TRBV25-1	.	TGTGCCAGCGCCGCTGGACGGGCTACCATATATTTT	CASAAGRATIYF
TRBJ2-1	many	TRBV5-1	.	TGCGCCAGCAGCCACGTCGGTCAGACCTCCTACAATGAGCAGTTCTTC	CASSHVGQTSYNEQFF
TRBJ2-7	.	TRBV27	.	TGTGCCAGCAGTTTATCGGACGGCTCCCGGGCGGTGCAGTACTTC	CASSLSDGSRAVQYF
TRBJ2-3	.	TRBV7-9	TRBD2	TGTGCCAGCAGCTTAGGTCGTCGACTAGCGGGCTCTTTAGATACGCAGTATTTT	CASSLGRRLAGSLDTQYF
TRBJ2-1	.	TRBV10-3	.	TGTGCCATCAGCCGGCAGGGTTCCTACAATGAGCAGTTCTTC	CAISRQGSYNEQFF